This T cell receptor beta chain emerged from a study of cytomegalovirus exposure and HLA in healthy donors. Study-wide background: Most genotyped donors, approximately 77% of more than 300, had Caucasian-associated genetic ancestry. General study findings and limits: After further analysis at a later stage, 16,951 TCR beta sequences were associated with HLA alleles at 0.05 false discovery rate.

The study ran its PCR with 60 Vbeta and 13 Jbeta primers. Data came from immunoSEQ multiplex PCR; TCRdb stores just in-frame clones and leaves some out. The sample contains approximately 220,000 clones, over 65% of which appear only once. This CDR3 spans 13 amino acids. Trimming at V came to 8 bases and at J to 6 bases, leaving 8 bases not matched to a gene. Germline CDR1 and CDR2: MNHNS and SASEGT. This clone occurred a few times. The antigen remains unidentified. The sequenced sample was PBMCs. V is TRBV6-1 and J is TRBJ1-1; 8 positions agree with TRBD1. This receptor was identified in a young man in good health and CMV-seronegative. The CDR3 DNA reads TGTGCCAGCTTAACAGGGGGTTTATCTGAAGCTTTCTTT. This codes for CASLTGGLSEAFF.